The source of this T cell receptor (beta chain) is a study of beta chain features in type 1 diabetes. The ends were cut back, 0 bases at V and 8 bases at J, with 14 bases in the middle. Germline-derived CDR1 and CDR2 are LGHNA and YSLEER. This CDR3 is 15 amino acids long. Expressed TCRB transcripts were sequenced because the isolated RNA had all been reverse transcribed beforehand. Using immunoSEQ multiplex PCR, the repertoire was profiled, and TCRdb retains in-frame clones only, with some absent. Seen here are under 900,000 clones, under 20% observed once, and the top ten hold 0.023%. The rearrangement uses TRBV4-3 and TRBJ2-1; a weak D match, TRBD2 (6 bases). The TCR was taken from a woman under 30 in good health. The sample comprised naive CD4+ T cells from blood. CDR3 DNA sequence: TGCGCCAGCAGCCAAGAGGAAAACGGAGGGCATGAGCAGTTCTTC. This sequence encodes CASSQEENGGHEQFF.